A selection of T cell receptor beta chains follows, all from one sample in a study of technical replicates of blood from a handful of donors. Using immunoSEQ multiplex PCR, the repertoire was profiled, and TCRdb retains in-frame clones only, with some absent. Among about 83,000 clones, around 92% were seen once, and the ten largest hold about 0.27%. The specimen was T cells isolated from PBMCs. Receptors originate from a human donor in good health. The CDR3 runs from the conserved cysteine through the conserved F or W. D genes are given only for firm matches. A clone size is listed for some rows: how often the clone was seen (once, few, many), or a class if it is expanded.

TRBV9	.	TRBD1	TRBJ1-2	TGTGCCAGCAGCGGGGGGACAGGGAATTTTGGCTACACCTTC	CASSGGTGNFGYTF
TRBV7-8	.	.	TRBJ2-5	TGTGCCAGCAGCTTATCAGGGGTGGAGACCCAGTACTTC	CASSLSGVETQYF
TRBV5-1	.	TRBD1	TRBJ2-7	TGCGCCAGCAGCCTCGGACAGGGGGACGGGGAGCAGTACTTC	CASSLGQGDGEQYF
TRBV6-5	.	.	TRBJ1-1	TGTGCCACGCGAAGAGATTATAACACTGAAGCTTTCTTT	CATRRDYNTEAFF
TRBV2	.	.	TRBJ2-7	TGTGCCAGCAGTGATGGGCCCTCCTACGAGCAGTACTTC	CASSDGPSYEQYF
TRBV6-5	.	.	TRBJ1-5	TGTGCCAGCAGTTTTGGTCCGGGACACAACAATCAGCCCCAGCATTTT	CASSFGPGHNNQPQHF
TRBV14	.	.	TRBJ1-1	TGTGCCAGCAGCCATATAGACAGCCCCTTGAACACTGAAGCTTTCTTT	CASSHIDSPLNTEAFF
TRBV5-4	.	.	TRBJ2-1	TGTGCCAGCAGCTCCGTAGGGGAAAATGAGCAGTTCTTC	CASSSVGENEQFF
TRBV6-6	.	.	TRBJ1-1	TGTGCCAGCAGTTACTCGAGGGGGGGCGGGAACACTGAAGCTTTCTTT	CASSYSRGGGNTEAFF
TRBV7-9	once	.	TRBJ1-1	TGTGCCAGCAGCTTCGGAAGCGCGGCAGGGCTAAGGGGTGAAGCTTTCTTT	CASSFGSAAGLRGEAFF
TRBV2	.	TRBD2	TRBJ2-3	TGTGCCAGCAGGGAGCGGGGAGATACGCAGTATTTT	CASRERGDTQYF
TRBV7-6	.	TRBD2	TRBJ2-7	TGTGCCAGCAGCCCTCGGGGAGCGGGGCCGGTTCTTGACGAGCAGTACTTC	CASSPRGAGPVLDEQYF
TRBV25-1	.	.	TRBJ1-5	TGTGCCAGCAGTTCCTGGGAAGACAGCACCCAGCATTTT	CASSSWEDSTQHF
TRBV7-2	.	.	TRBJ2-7	TGTGCCAGCAGCATGGGACACATCTACGAGCAGTACTTC	CASSMGHIYEQYF